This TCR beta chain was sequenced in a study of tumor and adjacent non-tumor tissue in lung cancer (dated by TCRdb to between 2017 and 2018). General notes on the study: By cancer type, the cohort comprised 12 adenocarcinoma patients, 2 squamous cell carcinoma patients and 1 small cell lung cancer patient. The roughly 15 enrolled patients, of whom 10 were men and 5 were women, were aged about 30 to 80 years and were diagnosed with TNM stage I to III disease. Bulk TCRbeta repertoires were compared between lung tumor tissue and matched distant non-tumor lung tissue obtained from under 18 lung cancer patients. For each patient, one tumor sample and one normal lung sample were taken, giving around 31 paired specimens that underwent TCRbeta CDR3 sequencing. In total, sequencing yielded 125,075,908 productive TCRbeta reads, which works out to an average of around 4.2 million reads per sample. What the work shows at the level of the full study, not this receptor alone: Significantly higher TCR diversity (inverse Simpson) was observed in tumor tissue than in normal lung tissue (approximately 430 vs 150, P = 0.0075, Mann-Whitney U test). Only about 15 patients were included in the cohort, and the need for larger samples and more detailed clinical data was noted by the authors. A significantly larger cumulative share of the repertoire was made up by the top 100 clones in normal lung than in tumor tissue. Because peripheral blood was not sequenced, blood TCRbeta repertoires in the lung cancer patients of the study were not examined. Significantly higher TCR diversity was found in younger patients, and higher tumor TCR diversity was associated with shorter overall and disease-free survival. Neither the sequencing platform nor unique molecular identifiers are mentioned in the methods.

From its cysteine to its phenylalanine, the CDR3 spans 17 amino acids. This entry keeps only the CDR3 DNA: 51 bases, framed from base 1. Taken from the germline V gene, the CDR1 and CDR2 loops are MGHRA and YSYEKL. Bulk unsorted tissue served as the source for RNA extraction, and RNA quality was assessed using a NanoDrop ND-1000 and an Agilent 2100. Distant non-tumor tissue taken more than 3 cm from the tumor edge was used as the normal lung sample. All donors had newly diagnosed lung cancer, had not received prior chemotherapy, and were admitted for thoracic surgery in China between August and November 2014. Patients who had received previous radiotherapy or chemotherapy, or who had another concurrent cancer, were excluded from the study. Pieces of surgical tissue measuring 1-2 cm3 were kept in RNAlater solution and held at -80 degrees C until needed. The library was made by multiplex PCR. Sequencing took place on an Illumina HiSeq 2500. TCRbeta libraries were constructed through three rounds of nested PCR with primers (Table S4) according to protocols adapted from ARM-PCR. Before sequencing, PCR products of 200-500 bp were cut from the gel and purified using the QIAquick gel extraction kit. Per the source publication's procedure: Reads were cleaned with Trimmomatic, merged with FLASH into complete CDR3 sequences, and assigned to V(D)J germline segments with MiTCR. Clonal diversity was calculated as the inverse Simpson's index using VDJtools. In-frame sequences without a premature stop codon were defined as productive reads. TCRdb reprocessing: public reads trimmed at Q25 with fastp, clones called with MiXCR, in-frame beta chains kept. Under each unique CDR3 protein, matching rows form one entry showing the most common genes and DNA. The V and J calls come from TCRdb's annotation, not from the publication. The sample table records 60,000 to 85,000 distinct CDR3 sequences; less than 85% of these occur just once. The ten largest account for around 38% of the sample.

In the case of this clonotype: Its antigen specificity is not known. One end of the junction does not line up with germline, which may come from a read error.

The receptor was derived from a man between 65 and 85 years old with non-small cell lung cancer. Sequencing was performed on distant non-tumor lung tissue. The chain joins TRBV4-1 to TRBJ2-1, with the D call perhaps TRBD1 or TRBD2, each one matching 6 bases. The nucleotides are TGCGTCAGCAGCCGAGACCCCGGGGGACACACCTACAATGAGCAGTTCTTC. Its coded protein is CVSSRDPGGHTYNEQFF.